This TCR beta chain comes out of a study of T cell responses to AZD1222 COVID-19 vaccine. Study as a whole: Analyses pooled second doses at about 4 or about 12 weeks. Study-level results: There were vaccine-associated CD4 TCRs across spike, dominant at 160-218 and 743-854. Mostly white British, mostly female donors; authors suggested clonal diversity may be underestimated. Spike-specific TCR depth and breadth grew after two AZD1222 doses.

TCRdb's copy holds only in-frame clones and misses some; the assay was immunoSEQ multiplex PCR. The table includes about 160,000 clones, around 94% detected once. As to this clone: What it recognizes is unknown.

Germline V gene sequence: CDR1 MDHEN, CDR2 SYDVKM. The CDR3 sequence is 14 residues long. Trimming took 3 bases from V and 1 from J, leaving 9 bases between them. The rearrangement uses TRBV28 and TRBJ1-2; TRBD1 is a possible D gene (6 bases). This receptor was identified in an adult in good health. Source: peripheral blood, taken on day 0 of AZD1222 vaccination. CDR3 coding DNA: TGTGCCAGCAGTTTCCTGGACAGTAACTATGGCTACACCTTC. Amino acid sequence: CASSFLDSNYGYTF.